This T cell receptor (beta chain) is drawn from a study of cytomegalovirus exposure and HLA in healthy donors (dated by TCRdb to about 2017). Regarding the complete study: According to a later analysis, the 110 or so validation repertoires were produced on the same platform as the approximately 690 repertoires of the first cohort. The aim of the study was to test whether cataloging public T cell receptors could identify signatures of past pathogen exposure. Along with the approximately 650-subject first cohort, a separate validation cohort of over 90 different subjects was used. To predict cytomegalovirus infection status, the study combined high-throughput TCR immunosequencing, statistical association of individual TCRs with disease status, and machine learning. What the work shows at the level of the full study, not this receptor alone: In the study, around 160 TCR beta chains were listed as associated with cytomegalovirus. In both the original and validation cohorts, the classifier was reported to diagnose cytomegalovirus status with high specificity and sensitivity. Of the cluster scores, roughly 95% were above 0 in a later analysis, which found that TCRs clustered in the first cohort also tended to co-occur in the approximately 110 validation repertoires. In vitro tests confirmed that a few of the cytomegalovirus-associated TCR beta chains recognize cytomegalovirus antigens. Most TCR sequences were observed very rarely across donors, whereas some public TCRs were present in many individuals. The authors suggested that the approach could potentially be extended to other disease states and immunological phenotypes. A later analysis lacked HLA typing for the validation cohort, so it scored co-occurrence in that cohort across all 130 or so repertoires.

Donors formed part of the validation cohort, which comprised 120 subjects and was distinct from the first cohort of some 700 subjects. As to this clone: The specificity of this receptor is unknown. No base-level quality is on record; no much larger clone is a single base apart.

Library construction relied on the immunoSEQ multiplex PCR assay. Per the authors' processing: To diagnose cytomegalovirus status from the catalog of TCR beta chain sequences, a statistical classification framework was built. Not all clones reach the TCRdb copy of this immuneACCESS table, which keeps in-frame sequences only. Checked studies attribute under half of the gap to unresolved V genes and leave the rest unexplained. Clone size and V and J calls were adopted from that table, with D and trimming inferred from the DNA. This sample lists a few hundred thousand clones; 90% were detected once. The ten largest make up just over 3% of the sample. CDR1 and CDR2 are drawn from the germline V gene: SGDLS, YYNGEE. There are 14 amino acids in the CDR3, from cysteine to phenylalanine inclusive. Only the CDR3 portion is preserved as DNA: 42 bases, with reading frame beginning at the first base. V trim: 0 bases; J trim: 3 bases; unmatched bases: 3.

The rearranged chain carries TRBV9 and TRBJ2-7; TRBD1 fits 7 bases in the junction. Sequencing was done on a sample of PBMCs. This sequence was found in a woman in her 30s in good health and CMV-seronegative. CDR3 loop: CASSVEWDSYEQYF. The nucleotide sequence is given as TGTGCCAGCAGCGTAGAATGGGACAGCTACGAGCAGTACTTC.